This T cell receptor beta chain emerged from a study of T-cell reconstitution after alpha-beta-depleted transplantation in children. Researchers prepared the TCRbeta library using unique molecular identifiers, the study reports. A single record per CDR3 protein comes from TCRdb applying MiXCR to the PCR reads. The data contain about 610,000 distinct CDR3 sequences, under 12% of them singletons. Germline V CDR1 and CDR2: SGHVS, FQNEAQ. The CDR3 contains 15 residues. V was cut by 5 bases and J by 3 bases, with 14 bases left in between. This clonotype was seen only a few times. The chain employs TRBV7-8 and TRBJ2-1, with D uncertain. The source material was PBMCs from the stem cell graft donor, sampled from the stem cell graft. The TCR sequence derives from a human donor who donated a stem cell graft to a child with acute myeloid leukemia. The CDR3 region is CASSDRTGIYNEQFF. The CDR3 nucleotides are TGTGCCAGCAGCGATCGGACGGGCATCTACAATGAGCAGTTCTTC.